This T cell receptor beta chain emerged from a study of shared clonotypes between healthy human individuals. Study outcomes and limitations: The sharing of 4% to 5.5% of naive CD4 clonotypes was seen across several donors.

Between the trimmed V and J ends, which lost 6 bases and 5 bases, there was a span of 13 bases. The CDR3 totals 14 residues. CDR1 and CDR2 (germline): MNHNY, SVGAGI (reference sequence). Only in-frame clones appear in the TCRdb table, and some are missing; sequencing was by immunoSEQ multiplex PCR. The data show 90,000 to 120,000 clones, just over 65% seen once. Recent vaccinations or acute infections were absent in the healthy HIV-negative adult donors. On this clone itself: Its antigen remains unknown.

The V gene is TRBV6-6, the J gene TRBJ1-4; no firm D call. The sequence came from a woman aged 30 to 39 in good health. What was sequenced was memory CD8+ T cells sorted from blood. As for subset: CD45RO+ cells pooled with CCR7-negative TemRA cells. The CDR3, as DNA: TGTGCCAGCAGGTCCGGACGGGTAAATGAAAAACTGTTTTTT. As protein: CASRSGRVNEKLFF.